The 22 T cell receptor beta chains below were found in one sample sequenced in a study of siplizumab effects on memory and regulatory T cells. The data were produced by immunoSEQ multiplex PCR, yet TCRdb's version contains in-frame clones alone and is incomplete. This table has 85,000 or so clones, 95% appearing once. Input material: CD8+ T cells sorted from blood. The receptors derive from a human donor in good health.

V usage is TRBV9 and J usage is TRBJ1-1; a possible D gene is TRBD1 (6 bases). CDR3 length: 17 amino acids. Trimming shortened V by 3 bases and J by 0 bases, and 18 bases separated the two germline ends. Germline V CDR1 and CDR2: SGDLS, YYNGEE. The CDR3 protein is CASSARTDTSMNTEAFF. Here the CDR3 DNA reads TGTGCCAGCAGCGCCCGGACAGACACTTCTATGAACACTGAAGCTTTCTTT.

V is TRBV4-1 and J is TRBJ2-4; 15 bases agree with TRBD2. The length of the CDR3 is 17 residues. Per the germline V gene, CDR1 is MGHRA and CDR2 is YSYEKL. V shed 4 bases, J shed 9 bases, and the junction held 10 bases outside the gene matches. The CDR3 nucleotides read TGCGCCAGCAGCCTGGGACTAGCGGGAGGCCGTATGGTCATTCAGTACTTC. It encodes CASSLGLAGGRMVIQYF.

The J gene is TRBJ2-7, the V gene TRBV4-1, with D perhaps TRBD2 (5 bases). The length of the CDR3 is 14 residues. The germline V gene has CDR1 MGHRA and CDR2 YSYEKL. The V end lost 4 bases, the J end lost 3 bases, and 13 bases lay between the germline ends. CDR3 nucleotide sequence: TGCGCCAGCAGCCTCGGGGAGCAACTCTACGAGCAGTACTTC. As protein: CASSLGEQLYEQYF.

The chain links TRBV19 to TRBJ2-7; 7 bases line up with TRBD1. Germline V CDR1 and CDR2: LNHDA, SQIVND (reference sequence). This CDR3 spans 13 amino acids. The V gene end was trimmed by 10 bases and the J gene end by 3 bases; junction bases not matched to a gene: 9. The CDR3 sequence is CATSPTGIYEQYF. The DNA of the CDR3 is TGTGCCACCTCCCCGACAGGGATCTACGAGCAGTACTTC.

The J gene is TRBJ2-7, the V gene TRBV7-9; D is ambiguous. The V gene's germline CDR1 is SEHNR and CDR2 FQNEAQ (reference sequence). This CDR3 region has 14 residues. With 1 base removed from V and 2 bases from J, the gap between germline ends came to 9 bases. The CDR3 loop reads CASSLVGVTYEQYF. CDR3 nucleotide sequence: TGTGCCAGCAGCTTAGTCGGAGTGACCTACGAGCAGTACTTC. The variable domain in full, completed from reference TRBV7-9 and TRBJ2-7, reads DTGVSQNPRHKITKRGQNVTFRCDPISEHNRLYWYRQTLGQGPEFLTYFQNEAQLEKSRLLSDRFSAERPKGSFSTLEIQRTEQGDSAMYLCASSLVGVTYEQYFGPGTRLTVT.

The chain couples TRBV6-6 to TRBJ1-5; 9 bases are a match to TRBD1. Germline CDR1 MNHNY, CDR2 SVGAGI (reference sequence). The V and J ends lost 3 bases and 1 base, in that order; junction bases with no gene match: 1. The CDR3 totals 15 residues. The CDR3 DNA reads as TGTGCCAGCAGTTATGGGACAGGGAGCAATCAGCCCCAGCATTTT. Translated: CASSYGTGSNQPQHF.

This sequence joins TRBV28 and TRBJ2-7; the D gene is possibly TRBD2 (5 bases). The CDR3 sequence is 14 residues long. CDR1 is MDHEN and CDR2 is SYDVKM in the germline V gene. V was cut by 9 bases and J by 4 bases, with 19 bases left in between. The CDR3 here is CARGLDGLSYEQYF. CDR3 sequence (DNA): TGTGCCAGAGGACTGGACGGATTATCGTACGAGCAGTACTTC.

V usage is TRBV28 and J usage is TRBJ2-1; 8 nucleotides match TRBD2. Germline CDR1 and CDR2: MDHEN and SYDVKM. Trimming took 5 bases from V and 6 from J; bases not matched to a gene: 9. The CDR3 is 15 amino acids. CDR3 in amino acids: CASSTREGLSNEQFF. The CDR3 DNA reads TGTGCCAGCAGTACCCGGGAGGGACTAAGCAATGAGCAGTTCTTC.

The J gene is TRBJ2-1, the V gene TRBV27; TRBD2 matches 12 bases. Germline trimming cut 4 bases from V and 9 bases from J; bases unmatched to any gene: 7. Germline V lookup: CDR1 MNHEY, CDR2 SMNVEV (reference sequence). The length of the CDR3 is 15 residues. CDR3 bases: TGTGCCAGCAGTTACGGACTAGCGGGACTTAGTGAGCAGTTCTTC. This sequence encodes CASSYGLAGLSEQFF.

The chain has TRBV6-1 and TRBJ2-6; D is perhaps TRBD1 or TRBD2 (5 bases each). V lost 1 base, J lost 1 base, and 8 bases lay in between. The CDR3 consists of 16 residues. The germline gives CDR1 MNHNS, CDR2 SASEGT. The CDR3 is CASSEDEGSGANVLTF. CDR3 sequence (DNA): TGTGCCAGCAGTGAAGACGAGGGGTCTGGGGCCAACGTCCTGACTTTC.

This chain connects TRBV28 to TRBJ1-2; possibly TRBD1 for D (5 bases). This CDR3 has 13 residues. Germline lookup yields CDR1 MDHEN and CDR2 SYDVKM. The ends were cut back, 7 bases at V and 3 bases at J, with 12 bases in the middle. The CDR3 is CASTKGEYYGYTF. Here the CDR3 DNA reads TGTGCCAGCACCAAAGGGGAGTACTATGGCTACACCTTC.

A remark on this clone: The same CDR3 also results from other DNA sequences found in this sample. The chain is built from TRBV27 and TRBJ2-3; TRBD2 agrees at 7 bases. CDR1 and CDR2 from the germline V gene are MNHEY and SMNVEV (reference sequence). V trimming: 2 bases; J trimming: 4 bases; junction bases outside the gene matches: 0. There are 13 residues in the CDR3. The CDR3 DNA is TGTGCCAGCAGTTTAGCGGGAGCAGATACGCAGTATTTT. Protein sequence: CASSLAGADTQYF.

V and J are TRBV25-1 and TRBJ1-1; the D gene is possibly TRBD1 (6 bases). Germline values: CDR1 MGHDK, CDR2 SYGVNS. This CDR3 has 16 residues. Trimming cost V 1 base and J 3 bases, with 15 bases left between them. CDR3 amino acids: CASSESRRGGYTEAFF. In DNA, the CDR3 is TGTGCCAGCAGTGAATCCCGGAGGGGGGGCTACACTGAAGCTTTCTTT.

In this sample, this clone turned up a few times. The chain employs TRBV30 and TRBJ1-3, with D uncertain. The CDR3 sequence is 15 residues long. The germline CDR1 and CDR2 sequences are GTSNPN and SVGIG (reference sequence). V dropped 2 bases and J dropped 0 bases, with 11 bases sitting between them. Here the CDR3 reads CAWSFSGPSGNTIYF. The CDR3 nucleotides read TGTGCCTGGAGTTTTTCTGGGCCCTCTGGAAACACCATATATTTT.

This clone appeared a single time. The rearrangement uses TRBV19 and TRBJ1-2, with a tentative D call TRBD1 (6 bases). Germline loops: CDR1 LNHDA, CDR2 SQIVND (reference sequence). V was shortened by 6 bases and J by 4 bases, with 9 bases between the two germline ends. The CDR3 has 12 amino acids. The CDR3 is CASSRTVYGYTF. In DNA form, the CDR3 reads TGTGCCAGTAGCCGGACAGTCTATGGCTACACCTTC.

The CDR3 nucleotides are TGTGCCAGCAGCTACTTGTCGGGAGAGAACATTCAGTACTTC. It encodes CASSYLSGENIQYF. This chain joins TRBV13 and TRBJ2-4, with a tentative D call TRBD2 (6 bases). Trimming cost V 4 bases and J 7 bases, with 14 bases left between them. The CDR3 covers 14 residues. Germline loops: CDR1 PRHDT, CDR2 FYEKMQ (reference sequence).

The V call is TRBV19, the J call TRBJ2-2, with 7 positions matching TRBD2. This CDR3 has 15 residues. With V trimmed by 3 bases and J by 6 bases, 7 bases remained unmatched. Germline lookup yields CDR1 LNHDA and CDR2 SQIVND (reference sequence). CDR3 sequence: CASSIVAGGAGELFF. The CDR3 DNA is TGTGCCAGTAGTATTGTAGCGGGTGGTGCCGGGGAGCTGTTTTTT.

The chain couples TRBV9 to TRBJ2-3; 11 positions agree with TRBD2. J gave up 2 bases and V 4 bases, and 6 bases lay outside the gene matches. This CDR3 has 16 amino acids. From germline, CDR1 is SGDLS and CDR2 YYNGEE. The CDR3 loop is CASSKPGLADTDTQYF. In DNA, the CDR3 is TGTGCCAGCAGCAAACCGGGACTAGCGGACACAGATACGCAGTATTTT.

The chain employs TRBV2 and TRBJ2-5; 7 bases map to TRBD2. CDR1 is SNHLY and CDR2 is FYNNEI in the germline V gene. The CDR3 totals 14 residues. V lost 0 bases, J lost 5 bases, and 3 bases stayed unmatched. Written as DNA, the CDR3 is TGTGCCAGCAGTGAAGCGGGGGGAGGGGAGACCCAGTACTTC. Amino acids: CASSEAGGGETQYF.

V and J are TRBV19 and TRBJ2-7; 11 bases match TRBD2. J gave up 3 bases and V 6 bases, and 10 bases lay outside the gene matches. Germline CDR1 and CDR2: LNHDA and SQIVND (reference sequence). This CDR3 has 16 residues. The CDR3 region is CASSPTLTSGSYEQYF. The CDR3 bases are TGTGCCAGTAGCCCCACCCTTACTAGCGGGAGCTACGAGCAGTACTTC. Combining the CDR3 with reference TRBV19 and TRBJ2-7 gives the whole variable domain DGGITQSPKYLFRKEGQNVTLSCEQNLNHDAMYWYRQDPGQGLRLIYYSQIVNDFQKGDIAEGYSVSREKKESFPLTVTSAQKNPTAFYLCASSPTLTSGSYEQYFGPGTRLTVT.

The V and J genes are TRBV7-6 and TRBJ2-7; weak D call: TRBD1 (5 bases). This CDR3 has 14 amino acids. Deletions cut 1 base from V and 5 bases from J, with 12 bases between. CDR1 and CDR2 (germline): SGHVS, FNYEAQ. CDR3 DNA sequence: TGTGCCAGCAGCTTAGAACGACAGAATGACGAGCAGTACTTC. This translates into CASSLERQNDEQYF.

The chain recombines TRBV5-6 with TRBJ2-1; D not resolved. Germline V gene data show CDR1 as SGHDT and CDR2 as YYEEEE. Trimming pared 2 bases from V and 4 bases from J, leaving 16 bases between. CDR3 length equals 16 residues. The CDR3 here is CASSFGSLGIYNEQFF. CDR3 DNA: TGTGCCAGCAGCTTTGGGTCCCTAGGCATTTACAATGAGCAGTTCTTC.